The 23 T cell receptor beta chains below come from one sample, sequenced in a study of beta chain features in type 1 diabetes. The study reverse transcribed the entire isolated RNA, so it sequenced expressed TCRB transcripts. Produced via immunoSEQ multiplex PCR; TCRdb's table is partial and in-frame only. This sample carries 300,000 to 450,000 clones, over 10% of them seen once, and the ten largest clones take roughly 0.017%. The sample consisted of naive CD4+ T cells from blood. The receptors derive from a young man in good health.

This clone has just a few counts. The rearrangement joins TRBV7-2 to TRBJ2-1, with 7 bases lining up with TRBD2. V was clipped by 4 bases and J by 7 bases; unmatched bases: 1. Per germline, CDR1 SGHTA and CDR2 FQGNSA. The CDR3 has 12 amino acids. CDR3 nucleotide sequence: TGTGCCAGCAGCTGGGGGGGGAATGAGCAGTTCTTC. Translation gives CASSWGGNEQFF.

This chain connects TRBV7-9 to TRBJ2-1; the match to TRBD1 covers 8 bases. CDR1 SEHNR and CDR2 FQNEAQ come from the germline V gene (reference sequence). The ends lost 4 bases at V and 4 bases at J; junction bases unmatched: 3. The CDR3 is made up of 14 amino acids. The CDR3 DNA reads as TGTGCCAGCAGCTATGGACAGGGTTACAATGAGCAGTTCTTC. Protein sequence: CASSYGQGYNEQFF.

This clone showed up just a few times. The chain joins TRBV7-8 to TRBJ1-1; D is unresolved. CDR1 is SGHVS and CDR2 is FQNEAQ in the germline V gene. This CDR3 spans 16 amino acids. Deletions cut 0 bases from V and 2 bases from J, with 13 bases between. The CDR3 here is CASSLASLGLNTEAFF. DNA for the CDR3: TGTGCCAGCAGCTTAGCCTCCCTGGGCCTAAACACTGAAGCTTTCTTT.

This clone occurred a few times. This chain links TRBV5-4 with TRBJ2-1; 9 nucleotides align to TRBD2. J was trimmed by 6 bases and V by 4 bases; bases with no gene match: 8. The CDR3 is 15 residues long. Germline loops: CDR1 SGHNT, CDR2 YYREEE (reference sequence). For the CDR3, the DNA is TGTGCCAGCAGCCCCTTGCGGGGGGGAGGCAATGAGCAGTTCTTC. It encodes CASSPLRGGGNEQFF.

This clone was seen a few times. V and J are TRBV18 and TRBJ2-3, with TRBD1 identical over 10 bases. Germline-derived CDR1 and CDR2 are KGHSH and LQKENI. The CDR3 length is 16 residues. J was trimmed by 2 bases and V by 6 bases; bases with no gene match: 8. The CDR3 here is CASSPGQGIVTDTQYF. The CDR3 nucleotides read TGTGCCAGCTCCCCGGGACAGGGGATAGTCACAGATACGCAGTATTTT.

The chain combines TRBV7-6 with TRBJ2-1, with 15 bases aligning to TRBD2. The germline gives CDR1 SGHVS, CDR2 FNYEAQ. V shed 4 bases, J shed 8 bases, and the junction held 6 bases outside the gene matches. The CDR3 totals 16 residues. CDR3: CASSYGLAGGIDEQFF. The CDR3 DNA sequence: TGTGCCAGCAGCTACGGACTAGCGGGAGGGATTGATGAGCAGTTCTTC.

The chain has TRBV19 and TRBJ1-1, with 10 bases fitting TRBD1. This CDR3 contains 15 residues. Germline CDR1 and CDR2: LNHDA and SQIVND (reference sequence). V shed 5 bases, J shed 3 bases, and the junction held 6 bases outside the gene matches. Here the CDR3 DNA reads TGTGCCAGTAGTTCACGAGGACAGGGGGACACTGAAGCTTTCTTT. Its translation is CASSSRGQGDTEAFF. Variable domain in full (rest from reference TRBV19 and TRBJ1-1): DGGITQSPKYLFRKEGQNVTLSCEQNLNHDAMYWYRQDPGQGLRLIYYSQIVNDFQKGDIAEGYSVSREKKESFPLTVTSAQKNPTAFYLCASSSRGQGDTEAFFGQGTRLTVV.

This rearrangement joins TRBV7-8 to TRBJ1-1, with TRBD1 as a possible D gene (6 bases). Trimming shortened V by 2 bases and J by 2 bases, and 12 bases separated the two germline ends. The V gene's germline CDR1 is SGHVS and CDR2 FQNEAQ. CDR3 length: 15 residues. CDR3 nucleotide sequence: TGTGCCAGCAGCTTACACAGGGTCCTCAACACTGAAGCTTTCTTT. Its translation is CASSLHRVLNTEAFF.

The rearrangement uses TRBV28 and TRBJ1-2; no definite D call. CDR3 size: 14 residues. The germline V gene encodes CDR1 MDHEN and CDR2 SYDVKM. V was pared by 7 bases and J by 4 bases, with 16 bases between. The CDR3 coding sequence is TGTGCCAGCATTCCCACCGGGGTCCTCTATGGCTACACCTTC. Residues: CASIPTGVLYGYTF.

The CDR3 here is CASSLLRDRLLSGANVLTF. The CDR3 DNA sequence: TGTGCCAGCTCACTTCTCCGGGACAGGCTTCTCTCTGGGGCCAACGTCCTGACTTTC. The chain is built from TRBV18 and TRBJ2-6; the match to TRBD1 covers 8 bases. V shed 4 bases and J 0 bases; nucleotides not matched to a gene: 11. The germline CDR1 and CDR2 sequences are KGHSH and LQKENI. This CDR3 contains 19 residues.

In its sample, this clone was seen a few times. The chain carries TRBV11-2 and TRBJ2-7; weak D call: TRBD1 (5 bases). Between the trimmed V and J ends, which lost 3 bases and 2 bases, there was a span of 11 bases. The V gene's germline CDR1 is SGHAT and CDR2 FQNNGV. The CDR3 loop spans 14 amino acids. The CDR3 nucleotides are TGTGCCAGCAGCTTGGGCAGGGCCACCTACGAGCAGTACTTC. It is translated as CASSLGRATYEQYF.

This chain uses TRBV7-9 with TRBJ1-1; D is possibly TRBD1 (6 bases). The ends were cut back, 2 bases at V and 0 bases at J, with 7 bases in the middle. The length of the CDR3 is 14 residues. Germline loops: CDR1 SEHNR, CDR2 FQNEAQ (reference sequence). The CDR3 loop reads CASSLRGLNTEAFF. CDR3 in DNA: TGTGCCAGCAGCTTAAGGGGGTTGAACACTGAAGCTTTCTTT.

This clone was observed a few times. This sequence joins TRBV30 and TRBJ2-7; tentative D call: TRBD1 (6 bases). Germline V lookup: CDR1 GTSNPN, CDR2 SVGIG (reference sequence). V was cut by 4 bases and J by 1 base, with 11 bases left in between. This CDR3 contains 13 residues. CDR3 sequence: CAWKAGASYEQYF. CDR3 DNA sequence: TGTGCCTGGAAGGCAGGGGCATCCTACGAGCAGTACTTC. The full variable domain, its missing parts supplied by reference TRBV30 and TRBJ2-7, is SQTIHQWPATLVQPVGSPLSLECTVEGTSNPNLYWYRQAAGRGLQLLFYSVGIGQISSEVPQNLSASRPQDRQFILSSKKLLLSDSGFYLCAWKAGASYEQYFGPGTRLTVT.

For the CDR3, the DNA is TGTGCCAGCAGAGGGGGCAATCAGCCCCAGCATTTT. Translating gives CASRGGNQPQHF. The chain is built from TRBV25-1 and TRBJ1-5, with D perhaps matching TRBD1 (5 bases). This CDR3 has 12 residues. Trimming cost V 6 bases and J 2 bases, with 5 bases left between them. Looked up from germline, CDR1 is MGHDK and CDR2 is SYGVNS.

This sequence joins TRBV29-1 and TRBJ2-2; D is undetermined. Trimming shortened V by 1 base and J by 4 bases, and 7 bases separated the two germline ends. The CDR3 is 13 amino acids. Looked up from germline, CDR1 is SQVTM and CDR2 is ANQGSEA. In DNA form, the CDR3 reads TGCAGCGTTGAAGTTTCGCGCACCGGGGAGCTGTTTTTT. Its translation is CSVEVSRTGELFF.

This sequence joins TRBV10-3 and TRBJ2-1, with D possibly TRBD1 on 5 matching bases. CDR3 length equals 15 residues. V lost 11 bases and J lost 0, with 17 bases in between. Germline-derived CDR1 and CDR2 are ENHRY and SYGVKD. The DNA for the CDR3 is TGTGCCTCAGGCGGAACAGGCAGCTCCTACAATGAGCAGTTCTTC. It encodes CASGGTGSSYNEQFF.

In its sample, this clone was seen a few times. V and J are TRBV5-4 and TRBJ1-3, with 7 bases aligning to TRBD1. Germline trimming cut 4 bases from V and 4 bases from J; bases unmatched to any gene: 8. The CDR3 has 15 amino acids. Germline CDR1 is SGHNT and CDR2 is YYREEE (reference sequence). The CDR3 region has the DNA TGTGCCAGCAGCCTGACAGGGATTGGAGGAAACACCATATATTTT. This translates into CASSLTGIGGNTIYF.

In this sample, this clone turned up a few times. The CDR3 protein is CAPPGLAGYNEQFF. For the CDR3, the DNA is TGTGCCCCCCCCGGACTAGCGGGCTACAATGAGCAGTTCTTC. This sequence joins TRBV27 and TRBJ2-1, with 11 bases that match TRBD2. V trimming: 11 bases; J trimming: 3 bases; junction bases outside the gene matches: 6. Germline CDR1 is MNHEY and CDR2 is SMNVEV (reference sequence). This CDR3 is 14 amino acids long.

This clone occurred a few times. The chain has TRBV7-3 and TRBJ2-7; 7 bases match TRBD2. Trimming removed 5 bases from V and 9 bases from J; junction bases left unmatched: 10. Germline V gene lookup returns CDR1 SGHTA and CDR2 FQGTGA. CDR3 length equals 13 residues. CDR3 residues: CASSPGDYMLQYF. The CDR3, as DNA: TGTGCCAGCAGCCCCGGGGACTATATGTTGCAGTACTTC.

This clone was seen more than once but under ten times. The rearrangement joins TRBV7-3 to TRBJ2-7, with unresolved D. Germline CDR1 and CDR2: SGHTA and FQGTGA. This CDR3 is 13 amino acids long. V gave up 2 bases and J gave up 1 base, with 6 bases separating them. CDR3 region: CASSLAGSYEQYF. The CDR3 bases are TGTGCCAGCAGCTTAGCAGGTTCCTACGAGCAGTACTTC.

A few counts support this clone. The rearrangement uses TRBV7-8 and TRBJ1-1; 8 positions agree with TRBD1. Losses at the gene ends were 5 bases for V and 3 bases for J; bases not matched to a gene: 11. The CDR3 runs 16 residues. Germline V lookup: CDR1 SGHVS, CDR2 FQNEAQ. CDR3 sequence reads: CASSPRTGRAHTEAFF. The CDR3 nucleotides read TGTGCCAGCAGCCCCCGGACAGGGAGGGCGCACACTGAAGCTTTCTTT.

This clone was observed a handful of times. The chain joins TRBV7-2 to TRBJ2-7, with a weak D call TRBD1 (6 bases). Germline lookup yields CDR1 SGHTA and CDR2 FQGNSA. The CDR3 runs to 12 residues. Deletions cut 1 base from V and 12 bases from J, with 13 bases between. In nucleotides, the CDR3 is TGTGCCAGCAGCTTAGACTATGGGACAAGGTACTTC. This codes for CASSLDYGTRYF.

V usage is TRBV28 and J usage is TRBJ2-7, with a possible D match to TRBD2 (5 bases). The CDR3 length is 15 residues. V shed 6 bases and J shed 0 bases, with 15 bases lying between them. CDR1 is MDHEN and CDR2 is SYDVKM in the germline V gene. In DNA, the CDR3 is TGTGCCAGCAGCACCCCGGGATCCAGCTCCTACGAGCAGTACTTC. Amino acid sequence: CASSTPGSSSYEQYF.